These T cell receptor beta chains were read from a single sample in a study of response to subunit inactivated influenza vaccine. TCRdb reprocessed the RT-PCR reads with MiXCR, giving one entry per CDR3 protein. The repertoire holds 800,000 or so distinct CDR3 sequences, approximately 21% seen once, with 10% in the top ten. Sequenced material: PBMCs from blood, taken 5 days after vaccination. These receptors all stem from a man aged 50-59 years who received an inactivated influenza vaccine. Each CDR3 is given with its conserved first and last residue. The D gene is left open where the match is weak. Expanded clones are given a class, and other clones once, few, many or no size at all.

V gene	D gene	clone size	J gene	CDR3 DNA	CDR3 protein
TRBV20-1	TRBD1	.	TRBJ1-1	TGCAGTGCTAGAATCCGCGACAGGGGACCCACTGAAGCTTTCTTT	CSARIRDRGPTEAFF
TRBV7-6	.	.	TRBJ2-3	TGTGCCAGCAGCTTCGCACAGGGTCACACAGATACGCAGTATTTT	CASSFAQGHTDTQYF
TRBV28	.	.	TRBJ2-7	TGTGCCAGCAGTACCTCGGTCTACGAGCAGTACTTC	CASSTSVYEQYF
TRBV7-9	.	few	TRBJ2-1	TGTGCCAGCAGCTTAACCGTTTCTTCGAGCTCCTACAATGAGCAGTTCTTC	CASSLTVSSSSYNEQFF
TRBV12-3/TRBV12-4	.	many	TRBJ2-3	TGTGCCAGCAGCTCCCACGGTAGCACAGATACGCAGTATTTT	CASSSHGSTDTQYF
TRBV7-8	TRBD2	few	TRBJ2-3	TGTGCCAGCAGCTTCCCGGAGGGAGGGGTCACAGATACGCAGTATTTT	CASSFPEGGVTDTQYF
TRBV5-1	.	many	TRBJ1-1	TGCGCCAGCAGCTTGGTAGGTGGCAGTATAACTGAAGCTTTCTTT	CASSLVGGSITEAFF
TRBV7-2	TRBD2	.	TRBJ2-1	TGTGCCAGCGGAAGCGGGGACTCCTACAATGAGCAGTTCTTC	CASGSGDSYNEQFF
TRBV4-2	.	few	TRBJ2-5	TGTGCCAGCAGCCAAGATCTTAGGGAAGAGACCCAGTACTTC	CASSQDLREETQYF
TRBV6-2/TRBV6-3	.	few	TRBJ1-5	TGTGCCAGCAGTTCCGGTCGGGGGGCCCAGCATTTT	CASSSGRGAQHF
TRBV28	.	.	TRBJ2-5	TGTGCCAGCAAATGGCTGAGGTACCAAGAGACCCAGTACTTC	CASKWLRYQETQYF
TRBV9	TRBD1	few	TRBJ1-2	TGTGCCAGCAGCGTAGCAGGGGGACATGGCTACACCTTC	CASSVAGGHGYTF
TRBV6-4	.	.	TRBJ2-7	TGTGCCAGCAGGATTCTCAAGATGGGGGGAAACGAGCAGTACTTC	CASRILKMGGNEQYF
TRBV5-6	.	.	TRBJ2-4	TGTGCCAGCAGCCCTGGGCCGCAGGAAAACATTCAGTACTTC	CASSPGPQENIQYF
TRBV10-3	.	few	TRBJ1-6	TGTGCCATCGGGGCCTCCTATAATTCACCCCTCCACTTT	CAIGASYNSPLHF
TRBV9	TRBD1	few	TRBJ2-2	TGTGCCAGCAGCGTAGAGGGGACAGGGACCGGGGAGCTGTTTTTT	CASSVEGTGTGELFF
TRBV6-1	.	few	TRBJ1-5	TGTGCCGTCAGAGGGGGTAGGGTGAGCAATCAGCCCCAGCATTTT	CAVRGGRVSNQPQHF
TRBV3-1	TRBD2	.	TRBJ2-1	TGTGCCAGCAGCCAAGATGCCCTAGCGGGAGGGAACAATGAGCAGTTCTTC	CASSQDALAGGNNEQFF
TRBV5-1	.	many	TRBJ1-1	TGCGCCAGCAGCTTGGTAATGCGGACCACTGAAGCTTTCTTT	CASSLVMRTTEAFF
TRBV24-1	TRBD2	.	TRBJ2-3	TGTGCCACCAGTGATTTGGCGAGCAGCGGGGGGACAGATACGCAGTATTTT	CATSDLASSGGTDTQYF
TRBV7-6	.	few	TRBJ1-1	TGTGCCAGCAACAGACTCCCGGGGGATACTGAAGCTTTCTTT	CASNRLPGDTEAFF
TRBV9	.	.	TRBJ1-1	TGTGCCAGCAGCGTATCTGAGAACACTGAAGCTTTCTTT	CASSVSENTEAFF
TRBV5-1	TRBD2	.	TRBJ2-7	TGCGCCAGCAGCTTTATTGGGGAGGGCGGCGACGAGCAGTACTTC	CASSFIGEGGDEQYF
TRBV12-3/TRBV12-4	.	many	TRBJ2-5	TGTGCCAGCAGCCCCGATCTTCGGCCTGGTAGGACCCAGTACTTC	CASSPDLRPGRTQYF
TRBV20-1	.	many	TRBJ2-5	TGCAGTGCTACCGACTCGGGGGGGCCAGGGGGAGAGACCCAGTACTTC	CSATDSGGPGGETQYF
TRBV29-1	.	many	TRBJ2-5	TGCAGCGTTGGGATAAGCGGGACCCAGTACTTC	CSVGISGTQYF
TRBV5-1	.	many	TRBJ1-5	TGCGCCAGCAGCTTGGGTCCCTCTAGCAATCAGCCCCAGCATTTT	CASSLGPSSNQPQHF
TRBV10-3	TRBD1	many	TRBJ2-2	TGTGCCATCTCCGGGACAGGGCGGAACACCGGGGAGCTGTTTTTT	CAISGTGRNTGELFF
TRBV20-1	.	few	TRBJ1-1	TGCAGTGCTAGACGGGGGCTGGAAACTGAAGCTTTCTTT	CSARRGLETEAFF
TRBV3-1	TRBD2	.	TRBJ2-7	TGTGCCAGCAGCCAAGGCGGCCTAGCGGGGCGCGAGCAGTACTTC	CASSQGGLAGREQYF
TRBV5-1	.	.	TRBJ2-7	TGCGCCAGCAGCTTACTAAGTAATTGGGCCTACGAGCAGTACTTC	CASSLLSNWAYEQYF
TRBV9	.	.	TRBJ2-1	TGTGCCAGCAGCGTGTCCCCTAAGCATGAGCAGTTCTTC	CASSVSPKHEQFF
TRBV29-1	.	.	TRBJ1-1	TGCAGCGTTGAAGATCTTTCGGCGGACGGAGCTTTCTTT	CSVEDLSADGAFF
TRBV6-5	TRBD1	.	TRBJ2-3	TGTGCCAGCAGTTACGGACAGGGCACAGATACGCAGTATTTT	CASSYGQGTDTQYF
TRBV7-6	.	.	TRBJ2-3	TGTGCCAGCAGCTTAGCAGCAGGCACAGATACGCGGTATTTT	CASSLAAGTDTRYF
TRBV29-1	.	.	TRBJ1-1	TGCAGCGTTGGGTGGGAGGTCACTGAAGCTTTCTTT	CSVGWEVTEAFF
TRBV5-1	.	.	TRBJ1-1	TGCGCCAGCAGCCCGGCCGGGGGGCAGAATGAAGCTTTCTTT	CASSPAGGQNEAFF
TRBV27	TRBD2	few	TRBJ2-3	TGTGCCAGCAGTTTATATAGCGGGGCGAGCACAGATACGCAGTATTTT	CASSLYSGASTDTQYF
TRBV20-1	TRBD2	.	TRBJ2-1	TGCAGTGCTCAAGAAGGGACTAGCTTCAATAGGCAGTTCTTC	CSAQEGTSFNRQFF
TRBV9	.	.	TRBJ1-6	TGTGCCAGCAGCGTAGATCGACCGAATTCACCCCTCCACTTT	CASSVDRPNSPLHF
TRBV7-9	.	many	TRBJ2-7	TGTGCCAGCAGCTCTAGACAGCCCGCTACCTACGAGCAGTACTTC	CASSSRQPATYEQYF
TRBV19	TRBD2	.	TRBJ2-7	TGTGCCAGTAGTTCACTAGCGGAAACTTACGAGCAGTACTTC	CASSSLAETYEQYF